The present T cell receptor beta chain was sequenced within a study of T cells in localized non-small cell lung cancer. Whole-study findings and limits: Tumor trailed uninvolved adjacent lung in T cell clonality, which peaked there. Median detection of top 100 tumor clones in adjacent lung was about 60 clones. Those with higher blood T cell density had longer overall survival.

The table came from immunoSEQ multiplex PCR; TCRdb's copy has only in-frame clones and leaves some out. This sample has tens of thousands of clones, with 60% to 85% found just once. Notes on this clone: Its target is unknown.

Trimming took off 0 bases at V and 0 bases at J, with 10 bases between the two ends. Per germline, CDR1 SGDLS and CDR2 YYNGEE. CDR3 length: 17 residues. This chain uses TRBV9 with TRBJ2-6; a possible D gene is TRBD2 (5 bases). The sequence was collected from a man aged 35-75 years with stage I squamous cell lung carcinoma. The source was peripheral blood, collected before any cancer treatment. CDR3 coding DNA: TGTGCCAGCAGCGTAGGGACTGGGTCCTCTGGGGCCAACGTCCTGACTTTC. This gives the protein CASSVGTGSSGANVLTF.